The clone carrying this T cell receptor beta chain has only one observation. At the deep level, the assay was run. Profiled with immunoSEQ multiplex PCR; TCRdb holds only in-frame clones, not every one. The table lists about 460,000 clones, 75% to 80% of them singletons, with more than 10% in the top ten. V was clipped by 4 bases and J by 6 bases, with 16 bases between them. The CDR3 length is 15 residues. From germline, CDR1 is LNHDA and CDR2 SQIVND (reference sequence). These data come from a study of shared clonotypes between healthy human individuals. Every donor, a Caucasian adult, lived in Nashville, Tennessee.

This TCR came from a woman between 40 and 55 years old in good health. Some clones in this sample may be carry-over from other donors' samples. Source material: PBMCs. This chain links TRBV19 with TRBJ2-1, with D perhaps assigned TRBD1 or TRBD2 (5 bases each). The CDR3, as DNA: TGTGCCAGTAGTACCATCTGGGGACCCGGCAATGAGCAGTTCTTC. Its protein product is CASSTIWGPGNEQFF.